What follows describes a single TCR beta chain. The antigen this receptor binds is unknown. There are no base qualities to consult, and no much larger clone falls within one base. The CDR3 regions of human TCRbeta chains were analyzed by immunosequencing. For the original study's pipeline: Repertoire TCRs were checked for matches against a reference library of SARS-CoV-2-specific TCRs that had been generated using the MIRA antigen-specificity platform. Breadth meant the fraction of unique TCRs that were SARS-CoV-2-associated, whereas depth meant the fraction of total T cells that were SARS-CoV-2-associated. Each spike-specific TCR was assigned to its reactive spike region and to a CD4 or CD8 class using the MIRA data. Log10-transformed breadth and depth values were compared by one-way ANOVA with Sidak's multiple comparisons tests. Entries here come from immuneACCESS through TCRdb and include only in-frame sequences with V and J called. Some clones fail to appear in such tables; in the studies checked, an unresolved V gene covers under half of the shortfall, and the cause of the remainder is unknown. V and J calls and clone size are given by that table; D and trimming were obtained from the DNA. The sample table records roughly 200,000 clones; roughly 92% of these occur just once. The ten largest clonotypes hold approximately 4% of the sample.

The record originates from a study of T cell responses to AZD1222 COVID-19 vaccine (dated by TCRdb to the early 2020s). For context, the study as a whole: TCR sequencing covered 230 or so trial participants: approximately 200 given two doses of AZD1222 and 26 given two doses of MenACWY control vaccine. Enrollment into the trials was organized by age into subgroups of 18-55, 56-69 and 70-plus years, and those subgroups contained approximately 160, 26 and 62 TCR-sequenced participants, respectively. Summary of the overall study and its limitations: Reportedly, close to half of the unique spike-specific TCRs recognized epitopes lying outside the regions that are mutated in the B.1.351 and B.1.1.7 variants. In the small 56-69-year group, the increase in depth fell short of significance, most likely because of low power. Conclusions about previously exposed vaccinees are limited because only six or seven AZD1222 recipients were SARS-CoV-2 seropositive at baseline. After two AZD1222 doses, both the breadth and the depth of spike-specific TCRs were significantly higher than at day 0 and than in MenACWY recipients. Because no samples from the day 14 peak response were available, repertoires could be characterized only after the peak T cell response. The vaccine-associated CD4 TCRs covered the entire spike protein, and the dominant responses fell in regions 160-218 and 743-854. Participants were mostly white British, with more females than males. The authors suggested clonal diversity may have been underestimated.

The intended sense of this specimen's time point label: about 28 days (+/-7) after the second vaccine dose. The treatment or condition label here, explained by the study, means: meningococcal conjugate vaccine given as trial control. Vaccinee samples came from UK trials COV001 and COV002, including a single-blind randomized controlled phase 2/3 trial of AZD1222 (ChAdOx1 nCoV-19) in healthy adults. Trial participant PBMC samples were collected at day 0 and day 28 after the second dose for TCRbeta chain sequencing. The CDR3 goes from the cysteine to the phenylalanine over 15 residues. The sequence is cut down to CDR3 DNA, 45 bases in frame from base 1. Taken from the germline V gene, the CDR1 and CDR2 loops are KGHDR and SFDVKD. Trimming takes 3 bases from V and 7 bases from J, and the germline ends sit 15 bases apart.

This specimen was peripheral blood, taken 28 days after the second dose of the MenACWY control vaccine. The rearrangement combines TRBV24-1 with TRBJ2-1; TRBD2 might be the D gene, on 5 matching bases. This receptor was obtained from an adult who received the MenACWY meningococcal vaccine as a control. The nucleotides are TGTGCCACCAGTGATCTCCGCGGGCCATCGAATGAGCAGTTCTTC. This translates into CATSDLRGPSNEQFF.